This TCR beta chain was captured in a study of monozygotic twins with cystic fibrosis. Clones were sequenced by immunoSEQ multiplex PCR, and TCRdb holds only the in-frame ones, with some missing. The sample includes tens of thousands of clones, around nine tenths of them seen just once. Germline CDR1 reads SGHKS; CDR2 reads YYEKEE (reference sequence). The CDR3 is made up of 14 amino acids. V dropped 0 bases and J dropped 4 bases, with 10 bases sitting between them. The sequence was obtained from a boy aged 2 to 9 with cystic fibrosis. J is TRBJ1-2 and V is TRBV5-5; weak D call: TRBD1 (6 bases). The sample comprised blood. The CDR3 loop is CASSLGQEFYGYTF. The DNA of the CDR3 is TGTGCCAGCAGCTTGGGACAGGAGTTCTATGGCTACACCTTC.